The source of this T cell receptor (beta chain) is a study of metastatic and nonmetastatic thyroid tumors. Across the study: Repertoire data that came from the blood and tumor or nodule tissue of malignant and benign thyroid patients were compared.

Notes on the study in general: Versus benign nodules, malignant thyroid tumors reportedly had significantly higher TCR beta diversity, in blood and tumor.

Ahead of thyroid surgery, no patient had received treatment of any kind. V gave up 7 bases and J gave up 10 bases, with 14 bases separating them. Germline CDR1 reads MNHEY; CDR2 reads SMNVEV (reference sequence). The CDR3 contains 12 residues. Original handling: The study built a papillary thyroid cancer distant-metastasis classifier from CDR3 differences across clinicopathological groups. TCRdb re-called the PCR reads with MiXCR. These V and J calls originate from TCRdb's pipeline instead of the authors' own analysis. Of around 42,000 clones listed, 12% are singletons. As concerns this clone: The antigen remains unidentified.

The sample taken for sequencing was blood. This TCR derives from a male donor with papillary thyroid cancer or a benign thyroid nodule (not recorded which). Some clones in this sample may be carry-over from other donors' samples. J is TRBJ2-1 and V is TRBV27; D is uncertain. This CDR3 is CASTESVREQFF. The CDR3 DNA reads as TGTGCCAGCACCGAATCGGTTCGCGAGCAGTTCTTC.